This T cell receptor (beta chain) was documented in a study of shared clonotypes between healthy human individuals. In the study overall: The donor pool was made up of two women and three men aged 18 to 49.

CD45RO-negative CD8 cells positively selected for CCR7 made up the naive population, which excluded terminally differentiated effector memory CD45RA+ cells. The trim removed 5 bases at V and 6 bases at J, leaving 8 bases unmatched. The CDR3 is 14 residues long. CDR1 and CDR2 from the germline V gene are SGHNT and YYREEE (reference sequence). The sorted-subset replicate PCRs were given roughly 200 ng DNA, which is 30,000 or so T cell genomes. The assay was immunoSEQ multiplex PCR, and TCRdb's table has in-frame clones only and misses some. In the table there are more than 550,000 clones, 92% of which are singletons.

Specimen: naive CD8+ T cells sorted from blood. The rearrangement links TRBV5-4 to TRBJ2-7; 10 nucleotides match TRBD1. This TCR was sampled from a young man in good health. CDR3 nucleotides: TGTGCCAGCAGTACCGGGACAGGGGTTCTCGAGCAGTACTTC. Protein product: CASSTGTGVLEQYF.